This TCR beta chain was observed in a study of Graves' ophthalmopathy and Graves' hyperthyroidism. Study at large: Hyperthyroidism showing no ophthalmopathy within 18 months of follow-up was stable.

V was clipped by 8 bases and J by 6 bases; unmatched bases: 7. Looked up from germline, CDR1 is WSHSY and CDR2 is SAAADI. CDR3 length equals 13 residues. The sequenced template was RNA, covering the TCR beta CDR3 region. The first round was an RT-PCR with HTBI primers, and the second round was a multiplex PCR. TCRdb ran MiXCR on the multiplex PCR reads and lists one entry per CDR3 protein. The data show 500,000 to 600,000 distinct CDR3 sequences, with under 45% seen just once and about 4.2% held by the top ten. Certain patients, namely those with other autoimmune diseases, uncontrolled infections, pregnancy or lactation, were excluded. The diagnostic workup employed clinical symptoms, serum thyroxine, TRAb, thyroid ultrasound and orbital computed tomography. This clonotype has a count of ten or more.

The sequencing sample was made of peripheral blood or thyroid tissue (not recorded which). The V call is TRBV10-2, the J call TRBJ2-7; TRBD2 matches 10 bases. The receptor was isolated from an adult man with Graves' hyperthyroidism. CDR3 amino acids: CASCSSGSGEQYF. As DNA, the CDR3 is TGCGCCAGCTGTTCTAGCGGGAGTGGCGAGCAGTACTTC.